A selection of T cell receptor beta chains follows, all from one sample in a study of pediatric ulcerative colitis. Generated by immunoSEQ multiplex PCR, the TCRdb table keeps only in-frame clones and is missing some. The sample has about 35,000 clones; about 81% are singletons. Sequenced material: gut tissue. Receptors originate from a boy aged 10-17 years with mild ulcerative colitis. CDR3s include the opening cysteine and the closing phenylalanine or tryptophan. The order of the fields is J gene, clone size, V gene, D gene, CDR3 protein, CDR3 DNA. The D gene is left open where the match is weak. Only part of the rows carry a size: once, few, many, or a class if the clone is expanded.

j_gene: TRBJ1-2
abundance: -
v_gene: TRBV6-5
d_gene: -
CDR3aa: CASSYDRMYGYTF
CDR3nt: TGTGCCAGCAGTTACGACAGGATGTATGGCTACACCTTC

j_gene: TRBJ1-2
abundance: -
v_gene: TRBV5-8
d_gene: -
CDR3aa: CASSLSYGYTF
CDR3nt: TGTGCCAGCAGCCTCAGCTATGGCTACACCTTC

j_gene: TRBJ1-1
abundance: few
v_gene: TRBV7-9
d_gene: TRBD1
CDR3aa: CAGQGPMNTEAFF
CDR3nt: TGTGCCGGACAGGGCCCCATGAACACTGAAGCTTTCTTT

j_gene: TRBJ2-5
abundance: -
v_gene: TRBV2
d_gene: TRBD2
CDR3aa: CASSVGLAGQETQYF
CDR3nt: TGTGCCAGCAGTGTGGGACTAGCAGGCCAAGAGACCCAGTACTTC

j_gene: TRBJ2-1
abundance: few
v_gene: TRBV5-8
d_gene: TRBD2
CDR3aa: CASSFPGLGWLNEQFF
CDR3nt: TGTGCCAGCAGCTTTCCGGGACTAGGCTGGCTCAATGAGCAGTTCTTC

j_gene: TRBJ1-3
abundance: -
v_gene: TRBV30
d_gene: -
CDR3aa: CAWGPGGGSGNTIYF
CDR3nt: TGTGCCTGGGGACCTGGGGGGGGCTCTGGAAACACCATATATTTT

j_gene: TRBJ2-1
abundance: -
v_gene: TRBV19
d_gene: -
CDR3aa: CASSIQIPVTSKGEQFF
CDR3nt: TGTGCCAGTAGTATCCAGATCCCGGTCACCTCAAAGGGTGAGCAGTTCTTC

j_gene: TRBJ2-3
abundance: -
v_gene: TRBV30
d_gene: -
CDR3aa: CAWSAGRGTDTQYF
CDR3nt: TGTGCCTGGAGTGCGGGCCGTGGGACAGATACGCAGTATTTT

j_gene: TRBJ2-3
abundance: -
v_gene: TRBV6-1
d_gene: -
CDR3aa: CASSARGPQRPDTQYF
CDR3nt: TGTGCCAGCAGTGCCCGAGGCCCCCAACGTCCAGATACGCAGTATTTT

j_gene: TRBJ1-3
abundance: -
v_gene: TRBV5-6
d_gene: -
CDR3aa: CASSKQGRSGNTIYF
CDR3nt: TGTGCCAGCAGCAAGCAGGGTAGATCTGGAAACACCATATATTTT

j_gene: TRBJ2-5
abundance: -
v_gene: TRBV4-1
d_gene: -
CDR3aa: CASSQSSFWETQYF
CDR3nt: TGCGCCAGCAGCCAAAGCTCCTTTTGGGAGACCCAGTACTTC

j_gene: TRBJ2-3
abundance: few
v_gene: TRBV18
d_gene: -
CDR3aa: CASSLGPGDTQYF
CDR3nt: TGTGCCAGCTCACTCGGTCCAGGGGATACGCAGTATTTT

j_gene: TRBJ2-1
abundance: -
v_gene: TRBV4-2
d_gene: TRBD2
CDR3aa: CASSQDLAGGANEQFF
CDR3nt: TGTGCCAGCAGCCAAGATTTGGCGGGGGGGGCCAATGAGCAGTTCTTC

j_gene: TRBJ2-5
abundance: -
v_gene: TRBV4-1
d_gene: -
CDR3aa: CASSQVLAKTQYF
CDR3nt: TGCGCCAGCAGCCAAGTTCTAGCAAAGACCCAGTACTTC

j_gene: TRBJ1-4
abundance: -
v_gene: TRBV5-4
d_gene: -
CDR3aa: CASSVVGATNEKLFF
CDR3nt: TGTGCCAGCAGCGTCGTAGGGGCGACTAATGAAAAACTGTTTTTT

j_gene: TRBJ2-3
abundance: -
v_gene: TRBV14
d_gene: -
CDR3aa: CASSQRHVGDTQYF
CDR3nt: TGTGCCAGCAGCCAACGCCACGTCGGAGATACGCAGTATTTT

j_gene: TRBJ1-3
abundance: -
v_gene: TRBV4-1
d_gene: -
CDR3aa: CASSQEGENDRFSGNTIYF
CDR3nt: TGCGCCAGCAGCCAAGAGGGGGAAAATGACAGGTTCTCTGGAAACACCATATATTTT

j_gene: TRBJ2-7
abundance: -
v_gene: TRBV5-1
d_gene: TRBD2
CDR3aa: CASSFLKPERGGYEQYF
CDR3nt: TGCGCCAGCAGCTTTCTTAAACCAGAGCGGGGGGGATACGAGCAGTACTTC

j_gene: TRBJ2-1
abundance: -
v_gene: TRBV7-9
d_gene: -
CDR3aa: CASSLLIEQFF
CDR3nt: TGTGCCAGCAGCTTACTCATCGAGCAGTTCTTC